Listed below are T cell receptor beta chains from one sample, sequenced in a study of T-cell reconstitution after alpha-beta-depleted transplantation in children. TCRdb itself ran the PCR reads through MiXCR, one entry per CDR3 protein. This repertoire shows about 400,000 distinct CDR3 sequences, about 20% found once; its top ten account for about 3.8%. The sample was PBMCs from the stem cell graft donor, taken from the stem cell graft. These receptors were obtained from a human donor who donated a stem cell graft to a child with acute myeloid leukemia. Both conserved end residues are part of each CDR3. D genes are given only for firm matches. Clone size is stated in some rows and not others, as once, few, many or a class when expanded.

v_call	clone_size	d_call	j_call	cdr3_aa	cdr3_nt
TRBV3-1	NA	TRBD2	TRBJ2-1	CASSQGLAGVYNEQFF	TGTGCCAGCAGCCAAGGCCTAGCGGGAGTCTACAATGAGCAGTTCTTC
TRBV28	NA	TRBD2	TRBJ2-5	CASSSPGTSKETQYF	TGTGCCAGCAGTTCTCCGGGGACTAGCAAGGAGACCCAGTACTTC
TRBV27	few	TRBD2	TRBJ2-5	CASGVTSGRAWETQYF	TGTGCCAGCGGAGTGACTAGCGGGAGGGCCTGGGAGACCCAGTACTTC
TRBV29-1	many	NA	TRBJ1-3	CSVRGASGNTIYF	TGCAGCGTGAGAGGAGCCTCTGGAAACACCATATATTTT
TRBV5-6	once	NA	TRBJ2-7	CASTPWGLGGEQYF	TGTGCCAGCACCCCCTGGGGACTGGGGGGCGAGCAGTACTTC
TRBV10-2	many	NA	TRBJ2-7	CASAPGTDEQYF	TGCGCCAGCGCCCCGGGTACCGACGAGCAGTACTTC
TRBV4-1	few	NA	TRBJ1-5	CASSQRADNQPQHF	TGCGCCAGCAGCCAGAGGGCAGACAATCAGCCCCAGCATTTT
TRBV7-9	NA	NA	TRBJ1-2	CASSLVRAGHYGYTF	TGTGCCAGCAGCTTAGTTCGGGCAGGACACTATGGCTACACCTTC
TRBV29-1	NA	NA	TRBJ1-5	CSVEFGYGNQPQHF	TGCAGCGTTGAGTTCGGTTATGGCAATCAGCCCCAGCATTTT
TRBV4-3	few	NA	TRBJ2-1	CASSPGPTGNEQFF	TGCGCCAGCAGCCCTGGGCCGACGGGGAATGAGCAGTTCTTC
TRBV20-1	few	NA	TRBJ1-1	CSAREGRPGNTEAFF	TGCAGTGCTAGAGAGGGCCGGCCTGGGAACACTGAAGCTTTCTTT
TRBV20-1	many	NA	TRBJ1-1	CSATEGGTEAFF	TGCAGTGCTACTGAGGGGGGTACTGAAGCTTTCTTT
TRBV20-1	NA	TRBD2	TRBJ2-2	CSARGFSGRANTGELFF	TGCAGTGCTAGAGGGTTTAGCGGGAGGGCCAACACCGGGGAGCTGTTTTTT
TRBV7-9	NA	NA	TRBJ2-1	CASSPSGTDPLVQFF	TGTGCCAGCAGCCCCAGTGGAACGGACCCCCTGGTACAGTTCTTC
TRBV12-3/TRBV12-4	NA	TRBD1	TRBJ2-1	CASSPARGSYNEQFF	TGTGCCAGCAGCCCCGCCAGGGGGTCCTACAATGAGCAGTTCTTC
TRBV10-3	many	TRBD2	TRBJ2-1	CAIGRLAGGDYNEQFF	TGTGCCATCGGAAGACTAGCGGGAGGCGACTACAATGAGCAGTTCTTC
TRBV12-3/TRBV12-4	many	NA	TRBJ2-1	CASSPQTSPYYNEQFF	TGTGCCAGCAGTCCCCAGACTAGTCCCTACTACAATGAGCAGTTCTTC
TRBV5-1	few	NA	TRBJ2-5	CASSLVPQETQYF	TGCGCCAGCAGCTTGGTGCCGCAAGAGACCCAGTACTTC
TRBV6-4	few	NA	TRBJ2-1	CASSPQHPSGAGYNEQFF	TGTGCCAGCAGTCCGCAACACCCATCAGGGGCAGGTTACAATGAGCAGTTCTTC
TRBV25-1	NA	TRBD2	TRBJ2-2	CASSESAGASAGELFF	TGTGCCAGCAGTGAATCCGCGGGAGCCTCAGCCGGGGAGCTGTTTTTT
TRBV20-1	few	NA	TRBJ1-2	CSATRIDYGYTF	TGCAGTGCTACAAGAATAGACTATGGCTACACCTTC
TRBV29-1	NA	TRBD1	TRBJ2-1	CSVGQGWINEQFF	TGCAGCGTTGGACAGGGGTGGATCAATGAGCAGTTCTTC
TRBV7-8	NA	NA	TRBJ2-5	CASSFEEQTQYF	TGTGCCAGCAGCTTCGAGGAACAGACCCAGTACTTC
TRBV27	NA	NA	TRBJ2-7	CASSSHKLEQYF	TGTGCCAGCAGTTCCCATAAGTTGGAGCAGTACTTC
TRBV20-1	few	TRBD2	TRBJ2-1	CSSGTSGSKQFF	TGCAGTTCCGGGACTAGCGGGTCGAAGCAGTTCTTC
TRBV20-1	few	TRBD1	TRBJ2-5	CSAPPGTGGEETQYF	TGCAGTGCTCCTCCCGGGACAGGGGGGGAAGAGACCCAGTACTTC
TRBV29-1	few	NA	TRBJ2-2	CSAESGSTGELFF	TGCAGCGCCGAATCAGGTTCCACCGGGGAGCTGTTTTTT
TRBV12-3/TRBV12-4	few	NA	TRBJ1-2	CASSLPDRPHYGYTF	TGTGCCAGCAGTTTACCCGACCGACCACACTATGGCTACACCTTC
TRBV29-1	NA	NA	TRBJ2-5	CSVEDRGSTGSRETQYF	TGCAGCGTTGAAGATAGGGGGTCAACCGGGAGCCGAGAGACCCAGTACTTC
TRBV6-5	few	NA	TRBJ2-3	CASSYQGGIADTQYF	TGTGCCAGCAGTTACCAGGGAGGAATAGCAGATACGCAGTATTTT
TRBV5-1	NA	TRBD1	TRBJ1-5	CASLEQGGSNQPQHF	TGCGCCAGCCTCGAACAGGGGGGGAGCAATCAGCCCCAGCATTTT
TRBV29-1	many	NA	TRBJ2-1	CSGGSASYNEQFF	TGCAGCGGTGGGTCGGCCTCCTACAATGAGCAGTTCTTC
TRBV5-1	NA	NA	TRBJ2-1	CASSTLGEAYNEQFF	TGCGCCAGCAGTACTCTGGGGGAGGCCTACAATGAGCAGTTCTTC
TRBV12-3/TRBV12-4	NA	NA	TRBJ1-5	CASSPPKGSNQPQHF	TGTGCCAGCAGTCCCCCTAAGGGTAGCAATCAGCCCCAGCATTTT
TRBV24-1	NA	NA	TRBJ2-2	CATSDSGFATGELFF	TGTGCCACCAGTGATTCCGGGTTTGCCACCGGGGAGCTGTTTTTT
TRBV20-1	few	TRBD2	TRBJ2-5	CSLDSLAGATETQYF	TGCAGCCTTGATTCACTAGCGGGAGCCACTGAGACCCAGTACTTC